What follows are 24 T cell receptor beta chains derived from one specimen sequenced in a study of cytomegalovirus exposure and HLA in healthy donors. Here immunoSEQ multiplex PCR was the method, and the copy in TCRdb shows in-frame clones only, minus some. In the table there are 99,000 or so clones, about 88% of which are singletons. Sequenced: PBMCs. Receptors were obtained from a woman aged 18-35 years in good health and CMV-seropositive.

V is TRBV7-2 and J is TRBJ2-7; the match to TRBD2 covers 9 bases. The CDR3 contains 14 residues. V gave up 7 bases and J gave up 6 bases; unmatched junction bases: 10. Looked up from germline, CDR1 is SGHTA and CDR2 is FQGNSA. The CDR3 sequence is CASIQAGGAGEQYF. The CDR3 DNA follows: TGTGCCAGCATCCAGGCGGGAGGGGCGGGCGAGCAGTACTTC.

The V call is TRBV6-6, the J call TRBJ2-7; TRBD1 matches at 9 bases. Germline values: CDR1 MNHNY, CDR2 SVGAGI (reference sequence). The CDR3 length is 15 residues. V shed 2 bases and J 3 bases; nucleotides not matched to a gene: 5. Written as DNA, the CDR3 is TGTGCCAGCAGTTACCCGGGACAGGGTTACTACGAGCAGTACTTC. Its protein product is CASSYPGQGYYEQYF.

The rearrangement joins TRBV5-1 to TRBJ2-7; 7 bases agree with TRBD1. V shed 5 bases and J 0 bases; nucleotides not matched to a gene: 11. Germline-derived CDR1 and CDR2 are SGHRS and YFSETQ. The CDR3 length is 16 residues. The DNA for the CDR3 is TGCGCCAGCAGTCCCAGGACAGGCCTCAGCTCCTACGAGCAGTACTTC. This sequence encodes CASSPRTGLSSYEQYF.

The chain joins TRBV5-1 to TRBJ1-1, with a possible D match to TRBD1 (5 bases). This CDR3 comprises 16 residues. The germline gives CDR1 SGHRS, CDR2 YFSETQ. V lost 4 bases to trimming and J lost 8 bases, with 24 bases between them. As DNA, the CDR3 is TGCGCCAGCAGCCCCCCGCAGGCAGGGCTATTTGGGGAAGCTTTCTTT. It is translated as CASSPPQAGLFGEAFF.

The chain combines TRBV5-1 with TRBJ2-3; D unresolved. This CDR3 comprises 15 residues. Trimming left V 0 bases short and J 2 bases short, with 10 bases between. Looked up from germline, CDR1 is SGHRS and CDR2 is YFSETQ. The chain's CDR3 is CASSLGHSITDTQYF. The DNA of the CDR3 is TGCGCCAGCAGCTTGGGACACTCAATCACAGATACGCAGTATTTT.

The V and J genes are TRBV30 and TRBJ2-7, with D unclear. CDR3 length: 12 residues. Trimming shortened V by 1 base and J by 2 bases, and 6 bases separated the two germline ends. Germline V gene lookup returns CDR1 GTSNPN and CDR2 SVGIG (reference sequence). In DNA form, the CDR3 reads TGTGCCTGGAGTGGGCCCACCTACGAGCAGTACTTC. Translating gives CAWSGPTYEQYF.

The chain combines TRBV27 with TRBJ2-7; 10 bases are shared with TRBD2. Germline V gene sequence: CDR1 MNHEY, CDR2 SMNVEV (reference sequence). Trimming at V came to 6 bases and at J to 0 bases, leaving 8 bases not matched to a gene. The CDR3 is 16 amino acids. The CDR3 reads CASSKALAGTSYEQYF. The DNA of the CDR3 is TGTGCCAGCAGCAAGGCACTAGCGGGAACCTCCTACGAGCAGTACTTC.

V usage is TRBV19 and J usage is TRBJ1-5; a possible D gene is TRBD1 (5 bases). V was pared by 3 bases and J by 3 bases, with 9 bases between. This CDR3 is 14 amino acids long. The germline V gene encodes CDR1 LNHDA and CDR2 SQIVND (reference sequence). CDR3 region: CASSIAGNNQPQHF. The CDR3 DNA follows: TGTGCCAGTAGTATTGCAGGGAACAATCAGCCCCAGCATTTT.

The rearrangement uses TRBV5-1 and TRBJ2-5; 8 positions match TRBD2. CDR1 and CDR2 from the germline V gene are SGHRS and YFSETQ. The CDR3 consists of 16 residues. J gave up 9 bases and V 0 bases, and 13 bases lay outside the gene matches. The CDR3 sequence is CASSLVSSGGVTAQYF. The CDR3 DNA reads TGCGCCAGCAGCTTGGTCTCCAGCGGGGGCGTCACGGCCCAGTACTTC. The whole variable domain, remainder taken from reference TRBV5-1 and TRBJ2-5, is KAGVTQTPRYLIKTRGQQVTLSCSPISGHRSVSWYQQTPGQGLQFLFEYFSETQRNKGNFPGRFSGRQFSNSRSEMNVSTLELGDSALYLCASSLVSSGGVTAQYFGPGTRLLVL.

V usage is TRBV6-4 and J usage is TRBJ2-6, with D uncertain. Germline loops: CDR1 MRHNA, CDR2 SNTAGT. The CDR3 runs to 16 residues. The V end lost 0 bases, the J end lost 0 bases, and 6 bases lay between the germline ends. The CDR3 region has the DNA TGTGCCAGCAGTGACTCGGCCTCCTCTGGGGCCAACGTCCTGACTTTC. Translation: CASSDSASSGANVLTF.

This clone was recorded once. The V and J genes are TRBV18 and TRBJ2-1, with 11 bases lining up with TRBD2. The CDR3 is 14 amino acids. J lost 8 bases, V lost 6 bases, and 6 bases had no gene match. From germline, CDR1 is KGHSH and CDR2 LQKENI. The CDR3 nucleotides read TGTGCCAGCTCTTTAGCGGGAGGGCCTTATGAGCAGTTCTTC. The encoded protein is CASSLAGGPYEQFF.

The chain uses TRBV5-1 and TRBJ2-2; 7 bases line up with TRBD1. The CDR3 has 14 amino acids. Germline V gene lookup returns CDR1 SGHRS and CDR2 YFSETQ. V lost 2 bases, J lost 7 bases, and 5 bases stayed unmatched. For the CDR3, the DNA is TGCGCCAGCAGCTTCACAGGGGCCGGCGGGGAGCTGTTTTTT. Protein product: CASSFTGAGGELFF. Full variable domain (rest looked up from reference TRBV5-1 and TRBJ2-2): KAGVTQTPRYLIKTRGQQVTLSCSPISGHRSVSWYQQTPGQGLQFLFEYFSETQRNKGNFPGRFSGRQFSNSRSEMNVSTLELGDSALYLCASSFTGAGGELFFGEGSRLTVL.

The J gene is TRBJ1-2, the V gene TRBV2; D might be TRBD1 (6 bases). Trimming shortened V by 6 bases and J by 8 bases, and 22 bases separated the two germline ends. This CDR3 comprises 15 residues. Germline V gene data show CDR1 as SNHLY and CDR2 as FYNNEI. CDR3: CASSAHKQGPRGYTF. CDR3 nucleotides: TGTGCCAGCAGCGCCCATAAACAGGGACCGAGGGGCTACACCTTC.

The sample holds one count of this clone. J is TRBJ2-1 and V is TRBV7-9; TRBD1 aligns across 7 bases. The CDR3 totals 14 residues. V gave up 3 bases and J gave up 6 bases; unmatched junction bases: 5. Per the germline V gene, CDR1 is SEHNR and CDR2 is FQNEAQ (reference sequence). Here the CDR3 reads CASSFSTGSNEQFF. The DNA of the CDR3 is TGTGCCAGCAGCTTCTCGACAGGGAGCAATGAGCAGTTCTTC.

The CDR3 DNA follows: TGCGCCAGCAGCTTGGACTCCCTTGGAGAGGAGCAGTACTTC. Translation: CASSLDSLGEEQYF. This chain uses TRBV5-1 with TRBJ2-7, with D hard to call. The ends were cut back, 0 bases at V and 7 bases at J, with 14 bases in the middle. CDR3 length equals 14 residues. Germline V gene sequence: CDR1 SGHRS, CDR2 YFSETQ.

This chain uses TRBV19 with TRBJ1-5; 9 nucleotides match TRBD1. The CDR3 is 15 amino acids. The germline gives CDR1 LNHDA, CDR2 SQIVND (reference sequence). The V gene end was trimmed by 6 bases and the J gene end by 1 base; junction bases not matched to a gene: 4. The chain's CDR3 is CASRGQGESNQPQHF. As DNA, the CDR3 is TGTGCCAGTAGGGGACAGGGTGAAAGCAATCAGCCCCAGCATTTT.

In regard to this clone: Other nucleotide sequences in the sample specify the same CDR3. This chain connects TRBV6-6 to TRBJ2-7; TRBD1 agrees at 10 bases. Germline V CDR1 and CDR2: MNHNY, SVGAGI (reference sequence). CDR3 length equals 14 residues. The V segment lost 6 bases and the J segment 0 bases; nucleotides outside the gene matches: 2. CDR3 bases: TGTGCCAGCAGGGGACAGGGGAGCTCCTACGAGCAGTACTTC. Its translation is CASRGQGSSYEQYF.

V usage is TRBV13 and J usage is TRBJ2-3, with 7 bases that match TRBD2. Germline V gives CDR1 PRHDT, CDR2 FYEKMQ (reference sequence). V lost 1 base to trimming and J lost 1 base; unmatched junction nucleotides: 5. The CDR3 runs to 16 residues. The CDR3 loop reads CASSLALLAGTDTQYF. CDR3 sequence (DNA): TGTGCCAGCAGCTTAGCCCTTCTAGCGGGCACAGATACGCAGTATTTT.

J is TRBJ2-7 and V is TRBV6-6, with 9 nucleotides matching TRBD2. Germline V gene sequence: CDR1 MNHNY, CDR2 SVGAGI (reference sequence). The V gene end was trimmed by 7 bases and the J gene end by 6 bases; junction bases not matched to a gene: 10. This CDR3 contains 14 residues. The CDR3 sequence is CASTKAGTSTEQYF. CDR3 DNA sequence: TGTGCCAGCACTAAAGCAGGGACTAGCACCGAGCAGTACTTC.

The chain combines TRBV7-8 with TRBJ2-7; 9 bases are a match to TRBD2. V dropped 4 bases and J dropped 3; count of bases not matched to a gene: 7. This CDR3 region has 15 residues. The germline CDR1 and CDR2 sequences are SGHVS and FQNEAQ. CDR3 in DNA: TGTGCCAGCAGCTGGGCGGGAGGGGAGATCTACGAGCAGTACTTC. Its protein product is CASSWAGGEIYEQYF.

The chain recombines TRBV28 with TRBJ1-4; D is ambiguous. The germline V and J ends were trimmed by 8 bases and 4 bases, with 2 bases remaining between them. The germline V gene has CDR1 MDHEN and CDR2 SYDVKM. The CDR3 is 10 residues long. CDR3 loop: CASLNEKLFF. The CDR3 nucleotides read TGTGCCAGCCTTAATGAAAAACTGTTTTTT.

The CDR3 reads CASSLGETGGPDEQFF. The CDR3 DNA sequence: TGTGCCAGCAGCTTAGGGGAGACGGGAGGGCCCGATGAGCAGTTCTTC. The V and J genes are TRBV7-6 and TRBJ2-1; 8 nucleotides line up with TRBD2. J lost 8 bases, V lost 1 base, and 10 bases had no gene match. The CDR3 has 16 residues. CDR1 SGHVS and CDR2 FNYEAQ come from the germline V gene.

The genes are TRBV28 and TRBJ1-3, with a tentative D call TRBD1 (6 bases). Germline-derived CDR1 and CDR2 are MDHEN and SYDVKM. The V end was cut by 7 bases, the J end by 9 bases, with 19 bases between. This CDR3 is 14 amino acids long. CDR3 DNA sequence: TGTGCCAGCACACTCCTCAGGGGATGGTCCACCATATATTTT. Translated, it gives CASTLLRGWSTIYF.

This clone was seen a few times. This rearrangement joins TRBV7-9 to TRBJ1-4; D unclear. Between the trimmed V and J ends, which lost 5 bases and 7 bases, there was a span of 14 bases. The CDR3 length is 14 residues. Germline V gene data show CDR1 as SEHNR and CDR2 as FQNEAQ (reference sequence). The CDR3: CASSDQRFREKLFF. CDR3 DNA: TGTGCCAGCAGCGATCAGAGGTTTCGTGAAAAACTGTTTTTT.